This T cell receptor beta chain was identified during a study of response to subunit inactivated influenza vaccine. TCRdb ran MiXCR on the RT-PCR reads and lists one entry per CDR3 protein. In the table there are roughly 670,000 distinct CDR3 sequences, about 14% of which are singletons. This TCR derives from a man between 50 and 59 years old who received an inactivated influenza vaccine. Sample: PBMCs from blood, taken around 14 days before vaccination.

CDR3 residues: CASSSGTGTNEQFF. CDR3 sequence (DNA): TGTGCCAGCTCAAGCGGGACAGGTACTAATGAGCAGTTCTTC. The rearrangement uses TRBV18 and TRBJ2-1; possible D gene TRBD1, 8 bases. CDR1 KGHSH and CDR2 LQKENI come from the germline V gene. The CDR3 is 14 amino acids. V lost 5 bases and J lost 7, with 15 bases in between.